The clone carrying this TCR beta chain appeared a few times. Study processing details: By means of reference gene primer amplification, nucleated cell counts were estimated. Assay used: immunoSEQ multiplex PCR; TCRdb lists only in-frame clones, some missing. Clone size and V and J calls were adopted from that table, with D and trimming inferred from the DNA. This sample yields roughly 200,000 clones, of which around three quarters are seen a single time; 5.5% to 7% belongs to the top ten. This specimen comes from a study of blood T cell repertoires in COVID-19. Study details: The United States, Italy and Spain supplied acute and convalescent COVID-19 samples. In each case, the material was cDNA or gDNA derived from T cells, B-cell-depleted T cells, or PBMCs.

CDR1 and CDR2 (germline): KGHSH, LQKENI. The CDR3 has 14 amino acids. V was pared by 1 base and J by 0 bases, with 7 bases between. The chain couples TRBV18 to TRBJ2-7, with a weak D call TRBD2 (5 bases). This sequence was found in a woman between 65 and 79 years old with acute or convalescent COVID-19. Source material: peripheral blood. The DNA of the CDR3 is TGTGCCAGCTCACCACAACGGGACTCCTACGAGCAGTACTTC. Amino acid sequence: CASSPQRDSYEQYF.